What follows are 10 T cell receptor beta chains derived from one specimen sequenced in a study of T cell responses to AZD1222 COVID-19 vaccine. Sequencing used immunoSEQ multiplex PCR; TCRdb keeps in-frame clones, though not all of them. The sample yields roughly 140,000 clones, more than 70% seen once. The material was peripheral blood, obtained on day 0 of AZD1222 vaccination. The receptor source for this set is an adult in good health.

The V gene is TRBV27, the J gene TRBJ1-4, with a weak D call TRBD1 (5 bases). The CDR3 covers 17 residues. Germline loops: CDR1 MNHEY, CDR2 SMNVEV (reference sequence). Trimming removed 1 base at V and 3 bases at J, with 15 bases between. CDR3 in amino acids: CASSLWAGRGSNEKLFF. The CDR3 nucleotides read TGTGCCAGCAGTTTATGGGCAGGCCGGGGGTCTAATGAAAAACTGTTTTTT.

The chain recombines TRBV18 with TRBJ2-3; no clear D gene. CDR1 is KGHSH, CDR2 LQKENI, per germline. The CDR3 is 13 amino acids. Trimming pared 8 bases from V and 3 bases from J, leaving 12 bases between. For the CDR3, the DNA is TGTGCCAGCCCCCCACTCCCAACAGATACGCAGTATTTT. Protein sequence: CASPPLPTDTQYF.

The V call is TRBV5-5, the J call TRBJ2-7; TRBD1 aligns across 8 bases. The J segment lost 0 bases and the V segment lost 1 base, leaving 3 bases of the junction unmatched. This CDR3 spans 15 amino acids. The germline gives CDR1 SGHKS, CDR2 YYEKEE (reference sequence). The CDR3 spells CASSLLGTGSYEQYF. As DNA, the CDR3 is TGTGCCAGCAGCTTGCTGGGGACAGGCTCCTACGAGCAGTACTTC.

This chain connects TRBV7-2 to TRBJ1-4; no firm D call. V shed 3 bases and J shed 3 bases, with 2 bases lying between them. Germline loops: CDR1 SGHTA, CDR2 FQGNSA. This CDR3 has 12 amino acids. Here the CDR3 reads CASSFSNEKLFF. DNA for the CDR3: TGTGCCAGCAGCTTCTCTAATGAAAAACTGTTTTTT.

CDR3 nucleotides: TGTGCCAGCTCCTTAGGGGGGGATGGAGAGACCCAGTACTTC. Residues: CASSLGGDGETQYF. The chain couples TRBV6-5 to TRBJ2-5; tentative D call: TRBD2 (7 bases). Trimming stripped 8 bases from V and 4 bases from J, with 17 bases between. Germline CDR1 is MNHEY and CDR2 is SVGAGI. The CDR3 length is 14 residues.

V usage is TRBV19 and J usage is TRBJ1-2, with D perhaps matching TRBD1 (6 bases). From germline, CDR1 is LNHDA and CDR2 SQIVND (reference sequence). The CDR3 has 17 amino acids. Trimming pared 2 bases from V and 5 bases from J, leaving 21 bases between. CDR3 protein: CASSIQQGPSPRYGYTF. CDR3 DNA sequence: TGTGCCAGTAGTATACAGCAGGGGCCCTCCCCCAGATATGGCTACACCTTC.

J is TRBJ2-7 and V is TRBV5-5, with D maybe TRBD1 (6 bases). Germline V gives CDR1 SGHKS, CDR2 YYEKEE (reference sequence). Trimming took 1 base from V and 4 from J, leaving 18 bases between them. The CDR3 length is 16 residues. CDR3 protein: CASSLLGQGSGYEQYF. CDR3 in DNA: TGTGCCAGCAGCTTGCTGGGGCAGGGGTCCGGGTACGAGCAGTACTTC.

J is TRBJ1-2 and V is TRBV19, with 9 bases lining up with TRBD1. The CDR3 runs to 16 residues. Germline loops: CDR1 LNHDA, CDR2 SQIVND (reference sequence). V gave up 9 bases and J gave up 3 bases; unmatched junction bases: 14. In DNA form, the CDR3 reads TGTGCCAGCAGTCGTGACAGGGGGTCTTTGGACTATGGCTACACCTTC. Translated: CASSRDRGSLDYGYTF.

The chain carries TRBV3-1 (or the pseudogene TRBV3-2) and TRBJ1-2; 8 bases agree with TRBD1. CDR3 size: 15 residues. V was pared by 3 bases and J by 6 bases, with 9 bases of the junction left unmatched. Germline V lookup: CDR1 LGHDT, CDR2 YNNKEL (reference sequence). The CDR3 nucleotides are TGTGCCAGCAGCCACTCAGGGACAGGAGTACATGGCTACACCTTC. Translating gives CASSHSGTGVHGYTF.

V and J are TRBV5-1 and TRBJ2-1; tentatively, D is TRBD2 (6 bases). V gave up 0 bases and J gave up 8 bases, with 15 bases separating them. The germline V gene has CDR1 SGHRS and CDR2 YFSETQ. The CDR3 covers 15 residues. Written as DNA, the CDR3 is TGCGCCAGCAGCTTGGGGCGGGGCCGTGGGGATGAGCAGTTCTTC. This codes for CASSLGRGRGDEQFF.